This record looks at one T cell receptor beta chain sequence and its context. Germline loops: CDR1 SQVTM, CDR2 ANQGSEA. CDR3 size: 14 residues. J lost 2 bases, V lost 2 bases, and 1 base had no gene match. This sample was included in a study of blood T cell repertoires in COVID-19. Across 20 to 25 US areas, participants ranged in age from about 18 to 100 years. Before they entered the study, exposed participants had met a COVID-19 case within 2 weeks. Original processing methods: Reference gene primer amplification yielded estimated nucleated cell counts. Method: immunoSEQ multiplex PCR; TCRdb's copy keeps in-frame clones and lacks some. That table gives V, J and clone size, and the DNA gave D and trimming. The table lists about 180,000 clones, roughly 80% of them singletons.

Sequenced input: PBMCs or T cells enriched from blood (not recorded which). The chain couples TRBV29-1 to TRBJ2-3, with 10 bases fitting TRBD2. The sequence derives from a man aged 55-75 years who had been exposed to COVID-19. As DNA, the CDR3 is TGCAGCGTTGAAAGCGGGAGGGCCACAGATACGCAGTATTTT. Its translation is CSVESGRATDTQYF.